This T cell receptor (beta chain) was found in a study of shared clonotypes between healthy human individuals. Notes on the study in general: Rarefaction gave evidence that sorted-subset sequencing remained incomplete despite large depth.

CD45RO-negative CD8 cells positively selected for CCR7 made up the naive population, which excluded terminally differentiated effector memory CD45RA+ cells. Concerning this clone: Its antigen remains unidentified.

Each sorted subset replicate got 200 ng genomic DNA, approximately 27,000 genomes. Authors' data handling: Without quality scores, immunoSEQ junctional reads could not be filtered like full-length reads. Assay used: immunoSEQ multiplex PCR; TCRdb lists only in-frame clones, some missing. V and J calls and clone size are copied from that table; D and trimming were computed from the DNA. The sample lists about 2.1 million clones, roughly 91% occurring once. The V end was cut by 8 bases, the J end by 4 bases, with 12 bases between. This CDR3 spans 13 amino acids. Germline CDR1 reads MDHEN; CDR2 reads SYDVKM.

This TCR was sampled from a man aged 18 to 30 in good health. Some clones in this sample may be carry-over from other donors' samples. Sequencing was done on a sample of naive CD8+ T cells from PBMCs. The gene calls are TRBV28 and TRBJ1-5; D is possibly TRBD1 (6 bases). In nucleotides, the CDR3 is TGTGCCAGCCTAGGGGGATTGAATCAGCCCCAGCATTTT. Translating it yields CASLGGLNQPQHF.